This T cell receptor beta chain appears in the sequencing data of a study of blood T cell repertoires in COVID-19. Overall study context: COVID-19 samples, acute and convalescent, were from the United States, Italy and Spain. The analysed material was cDNA or gDNA that came from T cells, B-cell-depleted T cells, or PBMCs.

Assay used: immunoSEQ multiplex PCR; TCRdb lists only in-frame clones, some missing. The sample includes around 180,000 clones, 89% of them seen just once. The CDR3 is 16 residues long. Germline V gives CDR1 SEHNR, CDR2 FQNEAQ (reference sequence). The V segment lost 3 bases and the J segment 0 bases; nucleotides outside the gene matches: 5. The specimen sequenced was PBMCs or T cells enriched from blood (not recorded which). The V call is TRBV7-9, the J call TRBJ2-3; 8 bases match TRBD1. The TCR was taken from a woman in her thirties or forties with acute COVID-19. The DNA of the CDR3 is TGTGCCAGCAGCTTTACAGGGGGAACTAGCACAGATACGCAGTATTTT. It encodes CASSFTGGTSTDTQYF.